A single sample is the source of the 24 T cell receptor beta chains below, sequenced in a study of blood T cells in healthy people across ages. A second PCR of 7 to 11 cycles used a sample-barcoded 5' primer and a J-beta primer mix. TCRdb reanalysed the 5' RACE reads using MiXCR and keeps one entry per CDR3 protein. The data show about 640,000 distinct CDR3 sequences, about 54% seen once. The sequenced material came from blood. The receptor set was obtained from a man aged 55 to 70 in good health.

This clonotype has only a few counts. The CDR3 nucleotides are TGTGCCATCCGACAGGCTTTGAAGAATGAGCAGTTCTTC. Encoded protein: CAIRQALKNEQFF. The rearrangement uses TRBV5-8 and TRBJ2-1; D may be TRBD1 (6 bases). This CDR3 has 13 amino acids. CDR1 is SGHTS, CDR2 YDEGEE, per germline. V lost 9 bases, J lost 7 bases, and 17 bases lay in between.

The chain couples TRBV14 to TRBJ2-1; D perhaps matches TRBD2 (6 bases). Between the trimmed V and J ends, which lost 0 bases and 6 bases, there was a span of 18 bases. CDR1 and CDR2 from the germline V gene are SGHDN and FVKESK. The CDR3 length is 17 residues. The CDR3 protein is CASSQEYQGGSVNEQFF. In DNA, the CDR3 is TGTGCCAGCAGCCAAGAATATCAGGGAGGTTCAGTCAATGAGCAGTTCTTC.

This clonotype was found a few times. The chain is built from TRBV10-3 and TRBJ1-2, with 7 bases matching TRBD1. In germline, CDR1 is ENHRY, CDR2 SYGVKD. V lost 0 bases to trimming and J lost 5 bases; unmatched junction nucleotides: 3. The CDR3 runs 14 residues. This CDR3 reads CAISESGQAYGYTF. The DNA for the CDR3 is TGTGCCATCAGTGAGTCAGGACAGGCTTATGGCTACACCTTC.

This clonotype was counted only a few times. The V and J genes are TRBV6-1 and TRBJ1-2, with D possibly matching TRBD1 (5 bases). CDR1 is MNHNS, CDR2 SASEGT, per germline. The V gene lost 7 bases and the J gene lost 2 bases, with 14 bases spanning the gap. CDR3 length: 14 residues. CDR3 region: CASKRSGLNYGYTF. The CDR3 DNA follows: TGTGCCAGCAAGAGGTCAGGGCTAAACTATGGCTACACCTTC.

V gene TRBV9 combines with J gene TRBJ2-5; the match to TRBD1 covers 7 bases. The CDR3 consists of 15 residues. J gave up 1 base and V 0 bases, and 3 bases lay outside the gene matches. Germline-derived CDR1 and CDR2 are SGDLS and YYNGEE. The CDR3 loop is CASSVVGTAQETQYF. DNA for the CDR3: TGTGCCAGCAGCGTAGTGGGGACAGCCCAAGAGACCCAGTACTTC.

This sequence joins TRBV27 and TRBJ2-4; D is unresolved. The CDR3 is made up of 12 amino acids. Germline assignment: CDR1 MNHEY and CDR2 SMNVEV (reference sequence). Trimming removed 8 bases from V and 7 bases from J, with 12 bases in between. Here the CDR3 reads CASSRVGNIQYF. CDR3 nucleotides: TGTGCCAGCTCACGGGTAGGGAACATTCAGTACTTC.

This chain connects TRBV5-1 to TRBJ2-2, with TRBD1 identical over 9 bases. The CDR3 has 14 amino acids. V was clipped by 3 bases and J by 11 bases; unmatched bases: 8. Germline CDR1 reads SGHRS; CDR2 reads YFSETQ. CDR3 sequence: CASSWGQGGRELFF. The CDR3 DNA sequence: TGCGCCAGCAGCTGGGGACAGGGTGGAAGAGAGCTGTTTTTT.

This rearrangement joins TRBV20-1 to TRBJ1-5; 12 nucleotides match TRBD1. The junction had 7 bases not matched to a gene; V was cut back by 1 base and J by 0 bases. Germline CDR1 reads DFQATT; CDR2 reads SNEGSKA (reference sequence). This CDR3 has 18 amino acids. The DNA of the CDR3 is TGCAGTGCTAGAGCCGGGACAGGGGGCACGGATAGCAATCAGCCCCAGCATTTT. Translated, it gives CSARAGTGGTDSNQPQHF.

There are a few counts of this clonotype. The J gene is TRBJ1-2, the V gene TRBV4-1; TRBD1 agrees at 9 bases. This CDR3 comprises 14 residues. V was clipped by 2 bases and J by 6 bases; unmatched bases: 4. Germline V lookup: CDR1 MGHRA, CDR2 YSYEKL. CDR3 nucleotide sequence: TGCGCCAGCAGCCAACCTGGACAGGGGCATGGCTACACCTTC. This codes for CASSQPGQGHGYTF.

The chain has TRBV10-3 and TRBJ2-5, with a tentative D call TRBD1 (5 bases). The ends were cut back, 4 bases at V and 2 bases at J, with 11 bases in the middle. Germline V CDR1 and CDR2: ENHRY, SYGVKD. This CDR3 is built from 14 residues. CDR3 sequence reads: CAISVQGNQETQYF. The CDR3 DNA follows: TGTGCCATCAGTGTGCAGGGAAATCAAGAGACCCAGTACTTC.

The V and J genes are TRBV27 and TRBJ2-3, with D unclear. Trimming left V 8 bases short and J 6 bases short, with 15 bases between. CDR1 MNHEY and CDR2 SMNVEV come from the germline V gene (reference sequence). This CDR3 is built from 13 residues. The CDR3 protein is CASAMAGGDTQYF. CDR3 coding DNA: TGTGCCAGCGCCATGGCTGGTGGGGATACGCAGTATTTT.

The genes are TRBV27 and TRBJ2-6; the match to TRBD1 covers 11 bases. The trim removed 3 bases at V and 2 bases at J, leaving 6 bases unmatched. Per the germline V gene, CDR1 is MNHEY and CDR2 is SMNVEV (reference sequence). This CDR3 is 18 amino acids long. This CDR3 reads CASSFYGTGGPGANVLTF. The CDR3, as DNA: TGTGCCAGCAGTTTTTATGGGACAGGGGGGCCTGGGGCCAACGTCCTGACTTTC.

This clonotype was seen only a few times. The CDR3: CSVGRPQGFRTSGDSYNEQFF. The CDR3 nucleotides are TGCAGCGTTGGAAGGCCCCAAGGCTTTCGGACTAGCGGGGACTCCTACAATGAGCAGTTCTTC. This chain connects TRBV29-1 to TRBJ2-1, with 12 bases fitting TRBD2. Germline CDR1 and CDR2: SQVTM and ANQGSEA. The V gene end was trimmed by 4 bases and the J gene end by 0 bases; junction bases not matched to a gene: 19. This CDR3 region has 21 residues.

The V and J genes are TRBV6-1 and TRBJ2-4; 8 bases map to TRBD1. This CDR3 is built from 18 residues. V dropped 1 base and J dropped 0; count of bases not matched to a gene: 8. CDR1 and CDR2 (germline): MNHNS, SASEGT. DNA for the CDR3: TGTGCCAGCAGTGAAGAGGTCAGGGGGCGCGGAGCCAAAAACATTCAGTACTTC. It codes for CASSEEVRGRGAKNIQYF.

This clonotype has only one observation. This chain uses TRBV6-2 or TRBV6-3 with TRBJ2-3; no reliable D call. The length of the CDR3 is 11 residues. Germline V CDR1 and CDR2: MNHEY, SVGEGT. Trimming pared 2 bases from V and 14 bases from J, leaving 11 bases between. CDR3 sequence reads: CASSYGPLRYF. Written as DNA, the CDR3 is TGTGCCAGCAGTTACGGACCCCTAAGGTATTTT.

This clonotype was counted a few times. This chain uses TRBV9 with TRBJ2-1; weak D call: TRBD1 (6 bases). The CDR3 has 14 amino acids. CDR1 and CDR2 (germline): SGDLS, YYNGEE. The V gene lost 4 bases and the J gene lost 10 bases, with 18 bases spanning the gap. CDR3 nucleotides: TGTGCCAGCAGCTCTAGGACAGCCCAGGCGGAGCAGTTCTTC. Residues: CASSSRTAQAEQFF. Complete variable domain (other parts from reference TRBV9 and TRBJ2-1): DSGVTQTPKHLITATGQRVTLRCSPRSGDLSVYWYQQSLDQGLQFLIQYYNGEERAKGNILERFSAQQFPDLHSELNLSSLELGDSALYFCASSSRTAQAEQFFGPGTRLTVL.

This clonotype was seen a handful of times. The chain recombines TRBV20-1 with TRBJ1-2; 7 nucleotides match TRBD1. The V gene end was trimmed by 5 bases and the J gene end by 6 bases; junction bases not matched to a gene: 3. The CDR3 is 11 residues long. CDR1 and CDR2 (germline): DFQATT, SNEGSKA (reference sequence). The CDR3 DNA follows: TGCAGTGCTCCCACAGGGGATGGCTACACCTTC. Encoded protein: CSAPTGDGYTF.

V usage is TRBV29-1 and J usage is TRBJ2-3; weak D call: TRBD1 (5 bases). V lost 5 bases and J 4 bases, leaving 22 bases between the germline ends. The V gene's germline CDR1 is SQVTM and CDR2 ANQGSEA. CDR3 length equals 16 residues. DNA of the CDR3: TGCAGCGTTAGGAACAGGACATCTACGGTTGCAGATACGCAGTATTTT. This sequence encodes CSVRNRTSTVADTQYF.

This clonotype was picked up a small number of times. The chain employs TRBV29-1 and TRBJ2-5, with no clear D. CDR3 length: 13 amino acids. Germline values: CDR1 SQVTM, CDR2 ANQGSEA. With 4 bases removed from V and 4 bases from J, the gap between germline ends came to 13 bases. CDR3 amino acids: CSVVLGSGETQYF. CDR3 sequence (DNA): TGCAGCGTTGTGTTGGGATCCGGAGAGACCCAGTACTTC.

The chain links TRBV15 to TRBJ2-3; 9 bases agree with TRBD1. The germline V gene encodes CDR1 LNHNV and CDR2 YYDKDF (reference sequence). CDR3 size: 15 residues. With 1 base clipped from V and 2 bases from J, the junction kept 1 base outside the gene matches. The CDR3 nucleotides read TGTGCCACCAGCAGAGGGACAGGGGTCACAGATACGCAGTATTTT. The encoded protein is CATSRGTGVTDTQYF.

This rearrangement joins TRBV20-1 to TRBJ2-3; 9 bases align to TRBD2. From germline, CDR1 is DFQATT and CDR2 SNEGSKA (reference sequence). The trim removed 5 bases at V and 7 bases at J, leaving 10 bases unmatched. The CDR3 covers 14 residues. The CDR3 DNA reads TGCAGTGCTCCCCCGGCGGGGGGGCTTTATACGCAGTATTTT. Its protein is CSAPPAGGLYTQYF.

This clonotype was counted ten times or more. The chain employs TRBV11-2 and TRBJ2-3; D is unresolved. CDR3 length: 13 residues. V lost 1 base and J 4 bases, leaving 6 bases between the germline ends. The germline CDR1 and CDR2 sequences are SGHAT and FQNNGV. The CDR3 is CASSLVPPDTQYF. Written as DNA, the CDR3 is TGTGCCAGCAGCTTAGTTCCCCCAGATACGCAGTATTTT. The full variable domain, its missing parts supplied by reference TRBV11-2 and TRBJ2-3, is EAGVAQSPRYKIIEKRQSVAFWCNPISGHATLYWYQQILGQGPKLLIQFQNNGVVDDSQLPKDRFSAERLKGVDSTLKIQPAKLEDSAVYLCASSLVPPDTQYFGPGTRLTVL.

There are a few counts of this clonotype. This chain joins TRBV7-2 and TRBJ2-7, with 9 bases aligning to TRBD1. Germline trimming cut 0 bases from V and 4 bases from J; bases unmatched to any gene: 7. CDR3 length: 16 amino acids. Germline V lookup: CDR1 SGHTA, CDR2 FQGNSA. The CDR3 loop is CASSLAAGTGTYEQYF. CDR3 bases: TGTGCCAGCAGCTTAGCAGCCGGGACAGGGACGTACGAGCAGTACTTC. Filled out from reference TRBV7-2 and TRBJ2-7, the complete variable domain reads GAGVSQSPSNKVTEKGKDVELRCDPISGHTALYWYRQSLGQGLEFLIYFQGNSAPDKSGLPSDRFSAERTGGSVSTLTIQRTQQEDSAVYLCASSLAAGTGTYEQYFGPGTRLTVT.

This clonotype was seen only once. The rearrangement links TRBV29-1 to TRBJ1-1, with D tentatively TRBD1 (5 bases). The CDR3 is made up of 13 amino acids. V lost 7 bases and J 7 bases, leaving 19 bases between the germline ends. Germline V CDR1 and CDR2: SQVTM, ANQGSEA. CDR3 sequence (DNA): TGCAGCGCCGGTAGGGCAGGGTCCGGTGAAGCTTTCTTT. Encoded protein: CSAGRAGSGEAFF.